Given below is one T cell receptor beta chain in context. The antigen is undetermined. Method: immunoSEQ multiplex PCR; TCRdb's copy keeps in-frame clones and lacks some. The sample lists about 2 million clones, less than 95% occurring once. These data come from a study of shared clonotypes between healthy human individuals. Whole-study results and caveats: For naive CD4 cells, around 5% of clonotypes were shared across a handful of donors. Relative to memory subsets, naive subsets generally showed larger estimated richness.

In the naive CD8 group, cells lacked CD45RO and were positively selected for CCR7, so terminally differentiated effector memory CD45RA+ cells were left out. Germline lookup yields CDR1 MNHEY and CDR2 SMNVEV (reference sequence). J was trimmed by 3 bases and V by 5 bases; bases with no gene match: 3. The CDR3 extends over 14 amino acids. This clonotype was sampled from a man between 18 and 29 years old in good health. The sequenced sample consisted of naive CD8+ T cells sorted from blood. The chain links TRBV27 to TRBJ2-5; 10 nucleotides line up with TRBD2. The CDR3 DNA is TGTGCCAGCAGTGTCGGACTAGCGGAAGAGACCCAGTACTTC. Translation gives CASSVGLAEETQYF.